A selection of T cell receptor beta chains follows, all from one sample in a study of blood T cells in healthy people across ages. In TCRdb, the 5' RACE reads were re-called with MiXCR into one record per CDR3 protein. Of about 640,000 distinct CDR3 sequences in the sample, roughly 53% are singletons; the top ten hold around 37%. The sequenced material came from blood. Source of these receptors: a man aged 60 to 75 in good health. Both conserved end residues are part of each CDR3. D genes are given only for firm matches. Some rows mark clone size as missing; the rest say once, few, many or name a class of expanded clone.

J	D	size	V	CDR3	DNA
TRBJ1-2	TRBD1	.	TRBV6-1	CASACGTASVFYGYTF	TGTGCCAGCGCCTGTGGGACAGCCAGTGTCTTCTATGGCTACACCTTC
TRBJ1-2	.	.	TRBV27	CASRPDGLDAGYTF	TGTGCCAGCAGACCGGACGGGTTGGACGCTGGCTACACCTTC
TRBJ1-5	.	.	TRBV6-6	CASSHRQLSNQPQHF	TGTGCCAGCAGTCACCGACAGCTTAGCAATCAGCCCCAGCATTTT
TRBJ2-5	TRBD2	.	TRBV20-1	CSARLAGGFMDQETQYF	TGCAGTGCTCGACTAGCGGGGGGTTTTATGGACCAAGAGACCCAGTACTTC
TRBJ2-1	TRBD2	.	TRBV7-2	CASIPRSGLAGVLSYNEQFF	TGTGCCAGCATCCCACGGTCAGGCCTAGCGGGTGTACTTTCCTACAATGAGCAGTTCTTC
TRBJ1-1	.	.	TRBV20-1	CSASADGRMNTEAFF	TGCAGTGCTAGCGCCGACGGCAGAATGAACACTGAAGCTTTCTTT
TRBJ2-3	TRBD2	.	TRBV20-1	CSAPRWSGGSTDTQYF	TGCAGTGCTCCCCGGTGGAGCGGGGGGAGCACAGATACGCAGTATTTT
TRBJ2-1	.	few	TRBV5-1	CASRVPGGSEQFF	TGCGCCAGCAGGGTCCCGGGGGGCAGTGAGCAGTTCTTC
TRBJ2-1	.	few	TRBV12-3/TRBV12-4	CASTGGARAYNEQFF	TGTGCCAGCACCGGCGGGGCCCGGGCATACAATGAGCAGTTCTTC
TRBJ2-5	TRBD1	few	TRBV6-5	CASSYSTPWTGGETQYF	TGTGCCAGCAGTTACTCGACACCTTGGACAGGGGGAGAGACCCAGTACTTC
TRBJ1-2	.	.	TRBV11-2	CASRGLDWSHTNYGYTF	TGTGCCAGCCGAGGCTTAGACTGGTCCCACACTAACTATGGCTACACCTTC
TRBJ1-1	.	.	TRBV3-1	CASSQDGPLRTEAFF	TGTGCCAGCAGCCAAGATGGGCCCTTGAGGACTGAAGCTTTCTTT
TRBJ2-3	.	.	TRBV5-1	CASSRGAEGTDTQYF	TGCGCCAGCAGCCGGGGAGCAGAAGGTACAGATACGCAGTATTTT
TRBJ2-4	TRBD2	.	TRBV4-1	CASSQRDLAGIKGDIQYF	TGCGCCAGCAGCCAGAGGGACCTAGCGGGGATTAAAGGGGACATTCAGTACTTC
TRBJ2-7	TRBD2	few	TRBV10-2	CASSESERGGLYEQYF	TGCGCCAGCAGTGAGTCTGAGCGGGGGGGCCTTTACGAGCAGTACTTC
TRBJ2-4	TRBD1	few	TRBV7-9	CASTPSAGTELAKNIQYF	TGTGCCAGCACCCCCTCCGCCGGGACAGAACTAGCCAAAAACATTCAGTACTTC
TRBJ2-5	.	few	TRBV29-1	CSVCQGQETRYF	TGCAGCGTTTGTCAGGGTCAAGAGACCCGGTACTTC
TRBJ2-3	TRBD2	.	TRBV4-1	CASSQDQGLAQNTQYF	TGCGCCAGCAGCCAAGATCAGGGACTAGCACAGAATACGCAGTATTTT
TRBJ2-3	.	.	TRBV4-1	CASSQDRGRSDTQYF	TGCGCCAGCAGCCAAGACAGGGGAAGGTCAGATACGCAGTATTTT
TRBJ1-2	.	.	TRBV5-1	CASSLDAAYGYTF	TGCGCCAGCAGCTTGGACGCCGCCTATGGCTACACCTTC
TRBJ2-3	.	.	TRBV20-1	CSAYDRGLSTDTQYF	TGCAGTGCTTACGACCGGGGCCTTAGCACAGATACGCAGTATTTT
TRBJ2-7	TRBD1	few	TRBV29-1	CSVEDRRYEQYF	TGCAGCGTTGAGGACAGGCGCTACGAGCAGTACTTC
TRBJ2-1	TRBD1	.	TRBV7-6	CASSPGQGGGEQFF	TGTGCCAGCAGCCCGGGACAGGGTGGGGGTGAGCAGTTCTTC
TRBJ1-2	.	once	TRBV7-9	CASSLGRRQAYYGYTF	TGTGCCAGCAGCTTAGGCCGGCGGCAGGCCTACTATGGCTACACCTTC
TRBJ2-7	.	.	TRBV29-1	CSPWRSYEQYF	TGCAGCCCGTGGAGATCCTACGAGCAGTACTTC
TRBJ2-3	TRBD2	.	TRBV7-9	CASSPGLAGVTQYF	TGTGCCAGCAGCCCCGGACTAGCGGGGGTAACGCAGTATTTT
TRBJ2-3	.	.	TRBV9	CASNQGKRSDTQYF	TGTGCCAGCAACCAGGGGAAGAGGTCAGATACGCAGTATTTT
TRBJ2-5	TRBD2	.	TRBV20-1	CSGWASGGQETQYF	TGCAGTGGTTGGGCTAGCGGGGGGCAAGAGACCCAGTACTTC
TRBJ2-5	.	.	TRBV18	CASSPSLAASQETQYF	TGTGCCAGCTCACCAAGTTTGGCGGCGTCCCAAGAGACCCAGTACTTC
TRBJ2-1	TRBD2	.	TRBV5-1	CASSLLTSGGHNEQFF	TGCGCCAGCAGCTTATTAACTAGCGGGGGACACAATGAGCAGTTCTTC
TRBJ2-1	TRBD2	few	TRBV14	CASSRLAGFYNEQFF	TGTGCCAGCAGCCGACTAGCGGGGTTTTACAATGAGCAGTTCTTC
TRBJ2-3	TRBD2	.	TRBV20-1	CSASSLPSGGIDTQYF	TGCAGTGCTAGTTCCCTGCCTAGCGGGGGGATAGATACGCAGTATTTT
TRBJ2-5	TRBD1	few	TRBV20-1	CSARAPTGAQETQYF	TGCAGTGCTAGAGCCCCTACAGGGGCCCAAGAGACCCAGTACTTC
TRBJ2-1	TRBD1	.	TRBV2	CASSEDRTGNEQFF	TGTGCCAGCAGTGAAGATAGGACAGGGAATGAGCAGTTCTTC
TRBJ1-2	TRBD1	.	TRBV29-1	CSVSGTGVGGYTF	TGCAGCGTTTCCGGGACAGGGGTTGGCGGCTACACCTTC
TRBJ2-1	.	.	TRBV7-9	CAGDTPRVSSYNEQFF	TGTGCCGGGGACACTCCGAGGGTCAGCTCCTACAATGAGCAGTTCTTC
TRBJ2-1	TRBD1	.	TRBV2	CASRADRGNYNEQFF	TGTGCCAGCAGAGCCGACAGGGGGAATTACAATGAGCAGTTCTTC